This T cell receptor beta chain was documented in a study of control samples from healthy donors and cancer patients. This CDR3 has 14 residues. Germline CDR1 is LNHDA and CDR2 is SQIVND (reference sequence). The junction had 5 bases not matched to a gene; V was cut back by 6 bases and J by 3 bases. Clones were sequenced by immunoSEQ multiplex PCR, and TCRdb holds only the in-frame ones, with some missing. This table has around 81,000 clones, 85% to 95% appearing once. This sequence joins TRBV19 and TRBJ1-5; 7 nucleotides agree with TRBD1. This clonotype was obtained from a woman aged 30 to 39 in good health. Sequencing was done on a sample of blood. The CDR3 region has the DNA TGTGCCAGTAGGGGGACAGCGGACAATCAGCCCCAGCATTTT. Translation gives CASRGTADNQPQHF.